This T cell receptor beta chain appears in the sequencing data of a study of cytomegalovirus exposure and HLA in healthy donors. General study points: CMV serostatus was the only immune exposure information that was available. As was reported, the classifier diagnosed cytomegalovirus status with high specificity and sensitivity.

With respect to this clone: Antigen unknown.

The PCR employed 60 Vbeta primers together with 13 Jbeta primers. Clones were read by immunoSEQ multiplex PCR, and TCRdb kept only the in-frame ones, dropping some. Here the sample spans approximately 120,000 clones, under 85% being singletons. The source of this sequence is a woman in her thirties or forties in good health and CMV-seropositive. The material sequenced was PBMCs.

DNA for the CDR3: TGTGCCAGCAGCTTAGAGGTCCGGGGTAGTGGGGCCAACGTCCTGACTTTC. Translation gives CASSLEVRGSGANVLTF. The chain employs TRBV7-8 and TRBJ2-6; the D gene is possibly TRBD2 (5 bases). The CDR3 consists of 17 residues. Looked up from germline, CDR1 is SGHVS and CDR2 is FQNEAQ. V lost 1 base, J lost 3 bases, and 13 bases lay in between.